The rows below give T cell receptor beta chains drawn from one sample of a study of blood T cells in healthy people across ages. TCRdb independently ran MiXCR on the 5' RACE reads; one entry per CDR3 protein. The sample lists about 1,000,000 distinct CDR3 sequences, 40% to 55% occurring once. Sequencing input: blood. Receptors originate from a woman aged 55 to 70 in good health. The CDR3 runs from the conserved cysteine through the conserved F or W. A D gene is named only where the DNA matches it firmly. Where a row states a size, it is once, few, many or the class of an expanded clone; other rows omit it.

clone size	J gene	D gene	V gene	CDR3 DNA	CDR3 protein
few	TRBJ2-7	NA	TRBV7-2	TGTGCCAGCAGCCGGACGAGCGAGCAGTACTTC	CASSRTSEQYF
few	TRBJ2-4	TRBD1	TRBV12-3/TRBV12-4	TGTGCCAGCAGTGAAGGGACAGGGGGCGTCGACATTCAGTACTTC	CASSEGTGGVDIQYF
NA	TRBJ2-3	NA	TRBV2	TGTGCCAGCAGTGAGGGGGGCGGGAGTTGGTATTTT	CASSEGGGSWYF
NA	TRBJ2-1	TRBD2	TRBV20-1	TGCAGTGCTAGCCGCGGCGGGAGCTCCTACAATGAGCAGTTCTTC	CSASRGGSSYNEQFF
NA	TRBJ2-6	NA	TRBV12-3/TRBV12-4	TGTGCCGCACGTGGAGAGTCTGGGGCCAACGTCCTGACTTTC	CAARGESGANVLTF
NA	TRBJ1-1	NA	TRBV29-1	TGCAGCGTTCCGGGACACCTCATGAACACTGAAGCTTTCTTT	CSVPGHLMNTEAFF
NA	TRBJ2-7	NA	TRBV5-1	TGCGCCAGCAGCGACTGGACAGGGAGGGGAGAGGACGAGCAGTACTTC	CASSDWTGRGEDEQYF
few	TRBJ2-7	NA	TRBV27	TGTGCCAGCAGTAACGGACGGGACTACGAGCAGTACTTC	CASSNGRDYEQYF
few	TRBJ2-4	NA	TRBV2	TGTGCCAGCAGTGAGGACATCGGAGGAAACATTCAGTACTTC	CASSEDIGGNIQYF
NA	TRBJ2-7	TRBD1	TRBV20-1	TGCAGTGCTACCGGGACAGGGAGCTCCTACGAGCAGTACTTC	CSATGTGSSYEQYF
few	TRBJ2-1	TRBD1	TRBV20-1	TGCAGTTACAACAGGGGGCATACGAATGAGCAGTTCTTC	CSYNRGHTNEQFF
NA	TRBJ2-7	NA	TRBV20-1	TGCAGTGCCAACCTTCGGCGGACAAAGGACGAGCAGTACTTC	CSANLRRTKDEQYF
NA	TRBJ1-2	TRBD1	TRBV27	TGTGCCAGCAGTTCCCGGACAGGGCGCTCGTTCAACTATGGCTACACCTTC	CASSSRTGRSFNYGYTF
few	TRBJ2-7	NA	TRBV28	TGTGCCAGCAGTTCACCGCGGGGACAGACGAACTACGAGCAGTACTTC	CASSSPRGQTNYEQYF
NA	TRBJ1-6	NA	TRBV20-1	TGCAGTGCTAGAGAGGGGGGCCGCTCGAATAACTCACCCCTCTACTTT	CSAREGGRSNNSPLYF
NA	TRBJ2-3	TRBD2	TRBV10-1	TGCGCGCAGCGACTAGCGGGTATGAGGGCAGATACGCAGTATTTT	CAQRLAGMRADTQYF
NA	TRBJ2-1	NA	TRBV20-1	TGCAGTGCTCGGGGGTCAGTGGGTGAGCAGTTCTTC	CSARGSVGEQFF
NA	TRBJ2-7	NA	TRBV5-1	TGCGCCAGCAGCTTGAGGGGTTCGGTAGGCCACGAGCAGTACTTC	CASSLRGSVGHEQYF
NA	TRBJ2-2	TRBD1	TRBV7-8	TGTGCCAGCAGCTTATGGGCAGGGGGTAACGGGGAGCTGTTTTTT	CASSLWAGGNGELFF
few	TRBJ1-5	NA	TRBV30	TGTGCTTGGCGAGGGGGAAGCAATCAGCCCCAGCATTTT	CAWRGGSNQPQHF
NA	TRBJ2-1	NA	TRBV5-8	TGTGCCAGCAGCTCGGGACTCATTTTAGTCACCTACAATGAGCAGTTCTTC	CASSSGLILVTYNEQFF
NA	TRBJ2-1	NA	TRBV28	TGTGCCAGCAGTTGGCAGGGAGAGTCCTACAATGAGCAGTTCTTC	CASSWQGESYNEQFF
NA	TRBJ1-4	TRBD1	TRBV7-9	TGTGCCAGCAGCTTAACGGGACAGCGATATGAAAAACTGTTTTTT	CASSLTGQRYEKLFF
NA	TRBJ2-4	NA	TRBV6-1	TGTGCCAGCAGTAATAGCTTTTCTGGGGCCAAAAACATTCAGTACTTC	CASSNSFSGAKNIQYF
NA	TRBJ2-7	TRBD2	TRBV28	TGTGCCAGCAGCCCCCGAAGGGGAGGGGTCGGATCCTACGAGCAGTACTTC	CASSPRRGGVGSYEQYF
once	TRBJ1-4	TRBD1	TRBV4-1	TGCGCCAGCAGCCCCCGGGACAGGGGGCTAGAAAAACTGTTTTTT	CASSPRDRGLEKLFF
NA	TRBJ2-4	NA	TRBV5-1	TGCGCCAGCAGCCTAAGTTCCCTACTAGCCAAAAACATTCAGTACTTC	CASSLSSLLAKNIQYF
few	TRBJ2-1	TRBD2	TRBV5-1	TGCGCCAGCAGCTTGGTGGAGCGGGAGGGCGGCTACAATGAGCAGTTCTTC	CASSLVEREGGYNEQFF
few	TRBJ2-1	TRBD2	TRBV7-9	TGTGCCAGCAGCCCGCGGGAGCCCTCCTACAATGAGCAGTTCTTC	CASSPREPSYNEQFF
few	TRBJ1-6	NA	TRBV20-1	TGCAGTGCTAGAGTTGCGGGGAGGCAGGATAATTCACCCCTCCACTTT	CSARVAGRQDNSPLHF
few	TRBJ2-4	TRBD1	TRBV28	TGTGCCACCCGACGACAGGGCCTAGCCAAAAACATTCAGTACTTC	CATRRQGLAKNIQYF
few	TRBJ1-2	NA	TRBV29-1	TGCAGCGTCGCTACTGGGAGGGGGTACTATGGCTACACCTTC	CSVATGRGYYGYTF
NA	TRBJ2-7	TRBD2	TRBV9	TGTGCCGGCAGCGTAACTAGCGGAGGGGCCTACGAGCAGTACTTC	CAGSVTSGGAYEQYF
NA	TRBJ1-2	TRBD1	TRBV4-1	TGCGCCAGCAGCCAAGAGGGCAGGGGGCTAGCTGGCTACACCTTC	CASSQEGRGLAGYTF
NA	TRBJ2-5	TRBD2	TRBV11-1	TGTGCCAGCAGCTTAGGCGGACAGGGGACTAGCGGGATGATCAATGAGCAGTACTTC	CASSLGGQGTSGMINEQYF
few	TRBJ2-3	NA	TRBV14	TGTGCCAGCAGCCCAATTGGCCGGCCCGCAGATACGCAGTATTTT	CASSPIGRPADTQYF
NA	TRBJ2-5	NA	TRBV20-1	TGCAGTGCTAGCCCCGGGTACAGAGAGACCCAGTACTTC	CSASPGYRETQYF
NA	TRBJ2-5	NA	TRBV11-2	TGTGCCGGCAGCTTGAGCGGACGCAAAGAGACCCAGTACTTC	CAGSLSGRKETQYF
few	TRBJ2-3	NA	TRBV21-1	TGTGCCAGCAGCAGAGCCAGCAGGGAAGTGTGGACAGATACGCAGTATTTT	CASSRASREVWTDTQYF
few	TRBJ1-5	TRBD1	TRBV27	TGTGCCAGCAGTCCAGGGACAGGGAGTCAGCCCCAGCATTTT	CASSPGTGSQPQHF
NA	TRBJ1-1	NA	TRBV12-3/TRBV12-4	TGTGCCAGTAGTTTCGGGGGAGGGGACACTGAAGCTTTCTTT	CASSFGGGDTEAFF
NA	TRBJ2-3	TRBD1	TRBV5-1	TGCGCCAGCGGCCATCAGGGGGAGCGCACAGATACGCAGTATTTT	CASGHQGERTDTQYF
few	TRBJ1-2	TRBD1	TRBV3-1	TGTGCCAGCAGCCAAAGACAGGGGGGAGGGTATGGCTACACCTTC	CASSQRQGGGYGYTF
NA	TRBJ1-2	TRBD1	TRBV20-1	TGCAGTGCTAAGAGCAGGACAGGGAGCCTCTATGGCTACACCTTC	CSAKSRTGSLYGYTF
once	TRBJ1-2	NA	TRBV6-5	TGTGCCAGCAGCACGGGGGGATTGGAAAATGGCTACACCTTC	CASSTGGLENGYTF
NA	TRBJ2-7	NA	TRBV28	TGTGCCACCAGAATAGGGACCTCCTGGGCGTCGCCCCAGTACTTC	CATRIGTSWASPQYF
NA	TRBJ2-5	TRBD2	TRBV20-1	TGCAGTGCTAGGCGACTAGCGGGCTCCTCCAATGAGCAGTACTTC	CSARRLAGSSNEQYF
NA	TRBJ1-5	TRBD1	TRBV7-8	TGTGCCAGCAGCTCCGGGACAGGGGTCGCTCAGCCCCAGCATTTT	CASSSGTGVAQPQHF
few	TRBJ1-4	NA	TRBV7-2	TGTGCCAGCAGCTTACTGGCGGGAATAACTAATGAAAAACTGTTTTTT	CASSLLAGITNEKLFF
NA	TRBJ2-4	NA	TRBV5-6	TGTGCCAGCTGCCTGGGGGGAGTAGACATTCAGTACTTC	CASCLGGVDIQYF
few	TRBJ1-1	TRBD1	TRBV15	TGTGCCACCAGCAGAGATTTACAGGGGGGCGCTTTCTTT	CATSRDLQGGAFF
few	TRBJ2-5	NA	TRBV9	TGTGCCAGCAGCGTGGACGGGTACCAAGAGACCCAGTACTTC	CASSVDGYQETQYF
NA	TRBJ2-1	TRBD1	TRBV18	TGTGCCAGCTCACCACAGGAGACAGGGGGTTTTGGTGAGCAGTTCTTC	CASSPQETGGFGEQFF
NA	TRBJ1-2	TRBD1	TRBV6-5	TGTGCCAGCAGTTACTCGACAGGGGACGGCTACACCTTC	CASSYSTGDGYTF
NA	TRBJ2-3	NA	TRBV4-1	TGCGCCGGCAGTGAAAGCGGAGACCACACAGATACGCAGTATTTT	CAGSESGDHTDTQYF